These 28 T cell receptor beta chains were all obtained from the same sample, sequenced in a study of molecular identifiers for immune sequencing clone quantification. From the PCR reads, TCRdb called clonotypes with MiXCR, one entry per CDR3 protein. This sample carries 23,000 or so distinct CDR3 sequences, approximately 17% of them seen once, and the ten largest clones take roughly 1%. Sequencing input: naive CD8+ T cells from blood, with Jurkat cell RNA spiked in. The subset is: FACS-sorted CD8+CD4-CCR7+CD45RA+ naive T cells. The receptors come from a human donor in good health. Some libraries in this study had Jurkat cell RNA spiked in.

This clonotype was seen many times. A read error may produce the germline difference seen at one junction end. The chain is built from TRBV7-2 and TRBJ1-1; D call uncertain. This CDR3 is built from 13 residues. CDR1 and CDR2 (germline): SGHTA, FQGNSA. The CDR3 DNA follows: TGTGCCGGCAGCCTCCCCCCCGGGACTGAAGCTTTCTTT. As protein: CAGSLPPGTEAFF.

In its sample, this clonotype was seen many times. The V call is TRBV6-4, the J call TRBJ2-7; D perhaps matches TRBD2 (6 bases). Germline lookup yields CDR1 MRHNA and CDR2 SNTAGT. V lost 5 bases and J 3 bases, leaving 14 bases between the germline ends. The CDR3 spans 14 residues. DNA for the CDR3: TGTGCCAGCAGTCCTACTAGCATCAACTACGAGCAGTACTTC. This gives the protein CASSPTSINYEQYF.

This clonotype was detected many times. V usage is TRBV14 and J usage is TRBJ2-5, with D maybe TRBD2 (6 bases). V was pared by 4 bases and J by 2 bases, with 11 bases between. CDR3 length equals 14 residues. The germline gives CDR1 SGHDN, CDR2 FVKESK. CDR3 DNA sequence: TGTGCCAGCAGCCCAGACCGGGGGCAAGAGACCCAGTACTTC. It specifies CASSPDRGQETQYF. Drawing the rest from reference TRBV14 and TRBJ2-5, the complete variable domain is EAGVTQFPSHSVIEKGQTVTLRCDPISGHDNLYWYRRVMGKEIKFLLHFVKESKQDESGMPNNRFLAERTGGTYSTLKVQPAELEDSGVYFCASSPDRGQETQYFGPGTRLLVL.

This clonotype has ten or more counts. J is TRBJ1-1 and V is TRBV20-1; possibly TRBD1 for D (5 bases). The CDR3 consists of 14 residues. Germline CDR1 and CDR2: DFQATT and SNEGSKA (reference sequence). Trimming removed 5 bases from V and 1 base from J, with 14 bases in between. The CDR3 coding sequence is TGCAGTGCTCTCACGCGGGGGAGGAACACTGAAGCTTTCTTT. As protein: CSALTRGRNTEAFF.

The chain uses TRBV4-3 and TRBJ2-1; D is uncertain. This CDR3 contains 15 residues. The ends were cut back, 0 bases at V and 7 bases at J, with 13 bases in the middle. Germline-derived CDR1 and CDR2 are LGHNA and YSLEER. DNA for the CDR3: TGCGCCAGCAGCCAAGAACATCACGACGGTAATGAGCAGTTCTTC. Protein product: CASSQEHHDGNEQFF.

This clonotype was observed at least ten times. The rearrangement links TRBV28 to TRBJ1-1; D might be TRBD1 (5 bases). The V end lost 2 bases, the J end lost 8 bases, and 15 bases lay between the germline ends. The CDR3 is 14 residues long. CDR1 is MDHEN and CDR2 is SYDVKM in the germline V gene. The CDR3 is CASSLGTSEGEAFF. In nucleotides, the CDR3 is TGTGCCAGCAGTTTAGGGACTTCCGAAGGGGAAGCTTTCTTT.

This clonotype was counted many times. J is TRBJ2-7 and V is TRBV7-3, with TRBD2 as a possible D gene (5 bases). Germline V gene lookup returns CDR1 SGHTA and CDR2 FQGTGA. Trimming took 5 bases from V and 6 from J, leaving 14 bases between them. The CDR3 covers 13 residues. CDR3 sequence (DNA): TGTGCCAGCAGCGTTAACGGAGGATCCGAGCAGTACTTC. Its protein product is CASSVNGGSEQYF.

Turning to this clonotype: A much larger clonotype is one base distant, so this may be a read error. CDR3 DNA sequence: TGCAGTGCTAGCATGGTAAGCGTCAGCCATGAGCGGTTCTTC. Translating it yields CSASMVSVSHERFF. The chain is built from TRBV20-1 and TRBJ2-1, with D unclear. The CDR3 is 14 amino acids. Germline assignment: CDR1 DFQATT and CDR2 SNEGSKA (reference sequence).

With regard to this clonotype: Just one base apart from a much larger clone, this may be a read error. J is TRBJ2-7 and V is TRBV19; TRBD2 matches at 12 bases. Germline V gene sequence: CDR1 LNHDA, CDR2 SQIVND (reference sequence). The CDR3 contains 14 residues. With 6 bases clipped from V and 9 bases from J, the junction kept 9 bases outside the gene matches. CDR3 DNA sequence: TGTGCCAGTAGCCCGACTAGCGGGGGCCACGGGCAGTACTTC. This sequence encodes CASSPTSGGHGQYF.

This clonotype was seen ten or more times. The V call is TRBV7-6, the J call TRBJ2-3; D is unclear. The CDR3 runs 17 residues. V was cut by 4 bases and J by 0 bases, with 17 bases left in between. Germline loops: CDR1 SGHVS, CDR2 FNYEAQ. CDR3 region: CASSSPDGASSTDTQYF. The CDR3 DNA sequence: TGTGCCAGCAGCTCCCCCGATGGAGCGTCTAGCACAGATACGCAGTATTTT.

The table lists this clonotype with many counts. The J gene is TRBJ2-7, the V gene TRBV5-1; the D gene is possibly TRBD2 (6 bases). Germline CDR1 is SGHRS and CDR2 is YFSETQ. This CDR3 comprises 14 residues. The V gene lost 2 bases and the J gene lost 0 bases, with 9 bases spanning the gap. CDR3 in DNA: TGCGCCAGCAGCTTAGCGGGCAACTCCTACGAGCAGTACTTC. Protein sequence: CASSLAGNSYEQYF.

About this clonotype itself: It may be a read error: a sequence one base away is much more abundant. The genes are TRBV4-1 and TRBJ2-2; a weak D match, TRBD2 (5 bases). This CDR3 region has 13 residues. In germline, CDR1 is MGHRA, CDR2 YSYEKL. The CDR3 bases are TGCGCCAGCAGCCAGCAAGACACCGGGGAGCTGCTTTTT. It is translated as CASSQQDTGELLF.

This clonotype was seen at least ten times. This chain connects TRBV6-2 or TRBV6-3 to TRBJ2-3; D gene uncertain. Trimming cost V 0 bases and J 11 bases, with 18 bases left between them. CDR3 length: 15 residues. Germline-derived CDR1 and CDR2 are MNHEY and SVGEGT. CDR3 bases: TGTGCCAGCAGTTACTCGTCGCCGCTGGGGATGTTGCAGTATTTT. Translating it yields CASSYSSPLGMLQYF.

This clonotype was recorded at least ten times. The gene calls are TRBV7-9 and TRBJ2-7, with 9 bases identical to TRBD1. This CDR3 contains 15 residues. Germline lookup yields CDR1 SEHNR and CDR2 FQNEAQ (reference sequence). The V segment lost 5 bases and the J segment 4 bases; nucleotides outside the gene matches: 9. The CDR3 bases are TGTGCCAGCAGCCCCGGGACAGGGTATCTGTACGAGCAGTACTTC. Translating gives CASSPGTGYLYEQYF.

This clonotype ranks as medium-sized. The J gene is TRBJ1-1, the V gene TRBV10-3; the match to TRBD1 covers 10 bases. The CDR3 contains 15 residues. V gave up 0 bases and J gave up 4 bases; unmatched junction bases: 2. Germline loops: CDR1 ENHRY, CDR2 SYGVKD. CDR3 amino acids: CAISESGTGATEAFF. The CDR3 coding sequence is TGTGCCATCAGTGAGTCCGGGACAGGGGCCACTGAAGCTTTCTTT.

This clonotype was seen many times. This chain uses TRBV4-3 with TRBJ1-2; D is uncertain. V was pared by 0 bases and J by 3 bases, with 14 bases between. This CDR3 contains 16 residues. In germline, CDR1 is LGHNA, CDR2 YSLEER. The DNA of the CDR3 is TGCGCCAGCAGCCAAGATTTGGGGTTGGAATACTATGGCTACACCTTC. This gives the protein CASSQDLGLEYYGYTF.

CDR3 in DNA: TGTGCCAGCAGCTTAGCCCGACCGAGTAGCTCCTACGAGCAGTACTTC. Its translation: CASSLARPSSSYEQYF. V usage is TRBV7-2 and J usage is TRBJ2-7, with no clear D. The V end was cut by 0 bases, the J end by 0 bases, with 12 bases between. The V gene's germline CDR1 is SGHTA and CDR2 FQGNSA. The CDR3 is 16 residues long.

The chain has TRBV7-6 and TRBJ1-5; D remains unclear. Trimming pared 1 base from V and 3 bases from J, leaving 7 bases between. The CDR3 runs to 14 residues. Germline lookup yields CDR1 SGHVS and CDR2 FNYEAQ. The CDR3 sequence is CASSLGSDNQPQHF. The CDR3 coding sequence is TGTGCCAGCAGCTTAGGGTCGGACAATCAGCCCCAGCATTTT.

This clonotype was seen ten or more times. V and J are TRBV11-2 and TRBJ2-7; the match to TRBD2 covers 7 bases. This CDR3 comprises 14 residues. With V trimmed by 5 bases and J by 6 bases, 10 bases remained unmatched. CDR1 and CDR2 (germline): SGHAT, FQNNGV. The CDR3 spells CASSPPVGGGEQYF. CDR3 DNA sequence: TGTGCCAGCAGCCCCCCGGTTGGGGGGGGCGAGCAGTACTTC.

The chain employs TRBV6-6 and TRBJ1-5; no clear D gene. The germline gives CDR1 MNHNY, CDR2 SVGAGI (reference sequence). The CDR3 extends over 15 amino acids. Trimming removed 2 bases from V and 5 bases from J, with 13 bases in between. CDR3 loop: CASSYLPSKDQPQHF. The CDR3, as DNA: TGTGCCAGCAGTTACCTCCCCAGCAAGGATCAGCCCCAGCATTTT.

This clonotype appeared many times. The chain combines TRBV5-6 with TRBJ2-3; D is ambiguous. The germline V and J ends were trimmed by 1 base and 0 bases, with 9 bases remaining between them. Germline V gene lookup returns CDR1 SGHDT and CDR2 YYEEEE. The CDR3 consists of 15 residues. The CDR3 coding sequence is TGTGCCAGCAGCTTGTACGGTACTAGCACAGATACGCAGTATTTT. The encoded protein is CASSLYGTSTDTQYF.

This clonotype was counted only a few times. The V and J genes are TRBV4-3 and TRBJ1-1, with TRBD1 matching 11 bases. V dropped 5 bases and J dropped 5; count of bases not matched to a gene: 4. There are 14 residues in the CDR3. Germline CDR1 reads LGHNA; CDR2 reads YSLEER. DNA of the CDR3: TGCGCCAGCAGCGGGGACAGGGGGAATACTGAAGCTTTCTTT. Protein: CASSGDRGNTEAFF.

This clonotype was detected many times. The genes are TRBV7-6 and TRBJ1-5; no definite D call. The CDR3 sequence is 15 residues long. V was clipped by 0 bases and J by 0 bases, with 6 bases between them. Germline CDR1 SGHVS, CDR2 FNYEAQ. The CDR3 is CASSLAHASNQPQHF. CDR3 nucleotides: TGTGCCAGCAGCTTAGCGCACGCTAGCAATCAGCCCCAGCATTTT.

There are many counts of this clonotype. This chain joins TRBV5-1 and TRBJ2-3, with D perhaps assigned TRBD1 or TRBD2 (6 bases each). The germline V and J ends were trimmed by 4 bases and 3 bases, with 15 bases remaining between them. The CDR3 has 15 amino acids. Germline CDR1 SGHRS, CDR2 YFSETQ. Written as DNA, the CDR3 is TGCGCCAGCAGCCCGAGGGGGGCCAGGACAGATACGCAGTATTTT. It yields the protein CASSPRGARTDTQYF. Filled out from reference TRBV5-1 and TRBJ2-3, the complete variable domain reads KAGVTQTPRYLIKTRGQQVTLSCSPISGHRSVSWYQQTPGQGLQFLFEYFSETQRNKGNFPGRFSGRQFSNSRSEMNVSTLELGDSALYLCASSPRGARTDTQYFGPGTRLTVL.

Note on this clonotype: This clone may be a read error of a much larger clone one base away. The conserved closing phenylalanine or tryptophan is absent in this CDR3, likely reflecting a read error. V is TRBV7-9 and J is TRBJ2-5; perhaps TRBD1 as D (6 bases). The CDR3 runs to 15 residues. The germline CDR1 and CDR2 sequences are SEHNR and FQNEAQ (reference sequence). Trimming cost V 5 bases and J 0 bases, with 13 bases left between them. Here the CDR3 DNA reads TGTGCCAGCAGCCCCCCAGGGGTCGACCAAGAGACCCAGTACTCC. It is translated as CASSPPGVDQETQYS.

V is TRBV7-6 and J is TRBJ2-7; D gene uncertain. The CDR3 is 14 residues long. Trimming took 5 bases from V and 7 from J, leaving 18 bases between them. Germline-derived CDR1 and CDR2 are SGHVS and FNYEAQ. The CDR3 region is CASSLGLSLGEQYF. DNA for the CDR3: TGTGCCAGCAGCCTGGGCCTTTCTCTGGGGGAGCAGTACTTC.

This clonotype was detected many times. The CDR3 DNA follows: TGTGCCAGCAGCTTGGGCCCGGGAATTAGCACAGATACGCAGTATTTT. Translated, it gives CASSLGPGISTDTQYF. The V and J genes are TRBV11-2 and TRBJ2-3; weak D call: TRBD2 (5 bases). Germline-derived CDR1 and CDR2 are SGHAT and FQNNGV. The CDR3 has 16 amino acids. V shed 3 bases and J shed 0 bases, with 13 bases lying between them. Variable domain in full (rest from reference TRBV11-2 and TRBJ2-3): EAGVAQSPRYKIIEKRQSVAFWCNPISGHATLYWYQQILGQGPKLLIQFQNNGVVDDSQLPKDRFSAERLKGVDSTLKIQPAKLEDSAVYLCASSLGPGISTDTQYFGPGTRLTVL.

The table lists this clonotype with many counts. The CDR3 sequence: CASSPTGKFTGELFF. The DNA of the CDR3 is TGTGCCAGCAGCCCGACAGGAAAGTTCACCGGGGAGCTGTTTTTT. The chain is built from TRBV7-9 and TRBJ2-2, with D possibly being TRBD1 (6 bases). Germline CDR1 is SEHNR and CDR2 is FQNEAQ (reference sequence). The V end was cut by 5 bases, the J end by 4 bases, with 14 bases between. The CDR3 consists of 15 residues.